Included here is one TCR beta chain sequence, with context. There is no known antigen for this receptor. No base qualities exist here, and no much larger clone lies one base off it. The immunoSEQ hsTCRB v3.0 assay was used at survey level resolution to sequence the TRB variable region. A depth of roughly 40,000-50,000 T-cell genomes per sample was targeted for TRB sequencing. An Illumina MiSeq with a v3 150-cycle kit was used to sequence the pooled TRB libraries. Per the authors' processing: Repertoire analysis was run in R within a reproducible Nextflow workflow that covered QC, data transformation and analysis. LymphoSeq2, an R package for exploring AIRR-Seq data, was used to implement custom analyses. A few samples that yielded fewer than 5000 total TRB sequences were excluded, so that approximately 200 HIV repertoires were analyzed. Of the roughly 190 retained HIV repertoires, about 59 were collected before and about 130 after ART initiation. Repertoires were downsampled to 5000 TRB nucleotide sequences, and summary statistics were averaged over 100 downsampling iterations. The analysis kept only TRB sequences whose CDR3 regions were at least seven amino acids long. Diversity was measured with a Shannon entropy-derived clonality score and the Gini coefficient. In the repertoire networks, any two of the top 5000 CDR3 amino acid sequences were linked whenever the two sequences differed by an edit distance of one. Antigen specificity groups and MHC restriction were predicted for TRB CDR3 amino acid sequences with GLIPH2. CDR3 amino acid sequences were matched against VDJdb and McPAS-TCR to flag known CMV, EBV, HIV or tissue antigen associations. Pre-ART, post-ART and control groups were compared with Wilcoxon signed-rank tests and Holm-Bonferroni correction. Imported from immuneACCESS, the table was reduced by TCRdb to in-frame sequences with V and J called. These copies leave out some clones; in studies compared against another copy, an unresolved V gene accounts for under half, and the cause of the remainder is not known. D and trimming come from the DNA, and the V and J calls and clone size come from that table. The sample contains about 29,000 clones, 95% of them found a single time. Of the sample, about 8% falls within the top ten clones.

These data originate in a study of long-term antiretroviral therapy in people with HIV (dated by TCRdb to 2022 to 2024). Study-level background: The earliest samples were collected approximately a decade before the 2015 WHO recommendation for immediate ART, a period when ART was typically delayed until CD4 counts fell. Whether ART initiation and durable HIV suppression were associated with changes in peripheral blood TRB repertoire composition and diversity was tested in a retrospective serial study. No cross-contamination during QIAcube processing turned up in test extractions that ran a monoclonal T-cell line alongside 33 polyclonal samples. The cohort contributed about 200 cryopreserved PBMC samples from 25 to 35 adults with confirmed HIV infection, collected serially over a mean of around 6 years (range 1-12). Of the roughly 30 participants with HIV, ten to eleven were female.

On the study overall, not on this receptor specifically: Since PBMC availability was limited, sequencing covered only the TCR beta chain, with no alpha chain pairing. Inferences about post-ART repertoire changes are limited because no data were available on ART adherence, viral resistance or therapy changes. Because pre-ART samples had limited cell numbers, profiling was done on unsorted PBMC rather than on sorted CD4+ and CD8+ T cells. At every time point, the repertoire was dominated by expanded TRB clones first identified before ART initiation, although this dominance fluctuated and, in many PLHIV, declined after ART. ART initiation was associated with a significant increase in TRB diversity, but diversity stayed significantly below transplant donor controls even after long-term ART. Narrower CDR3 length ranges were observed in HIV repertoires than in controls, and an antigen-experienced repertoire with only a slight naive shift after ART was suggested by the network structure. The samples were dated from the mid-2000s to the late 2010s, and the ART regimens that were used may be less effective than current ART regimens.

To be included, a participant needed at least one PBMC sample from before ART initiation plus at least two post-ART samples. Every participant with HIV received treatment in the United States of America. Before DNA extraction, cryopreserved samples of roughly 0.9-11 million PBMC were thawed and washed. At the time of the earliest PBMC sample, participants with HIV were aged between roughly 20 and 60 years. PBMC samples from each participant spanned 1-4 timepoints before ART initiation and 2-8 timepoints after ART initiation, with a median of 7 samples. For every participant, serial HIV viral load, CD4+ T-cell count, ART history and demographic data were obtained. Using a Qiagen kit on a QIAcube, genomic DNA was extracted from unsorted PBMC, with samples processed in batches of 12. CDR1 SNHLY and CDR2 FYNNEI are derived from the germline V gene. The CDR3 goes from the cysteine to the phenylalanine over 14 residues. Only the CDR3 DNA stays, 42 bases, in frame from base 1. The trim is 6 bases for V and 0 bases for J, with a gap of 11 bases between the germline ends.

The sample was unsorted PBMCs, taken 5.3 years after starting antiretroviral therapy. The clonotype was recovered from a man aged 25 to 40 with HIV. The sequence links TRBV2 to TRBJ1-2; the D gene is unclear. The base sequence is TGTGCCAGCAGCCTTAGCCCTTCTAACTATGGCTACACCTTC. Its translation is CASSLSPSNYGYTF.